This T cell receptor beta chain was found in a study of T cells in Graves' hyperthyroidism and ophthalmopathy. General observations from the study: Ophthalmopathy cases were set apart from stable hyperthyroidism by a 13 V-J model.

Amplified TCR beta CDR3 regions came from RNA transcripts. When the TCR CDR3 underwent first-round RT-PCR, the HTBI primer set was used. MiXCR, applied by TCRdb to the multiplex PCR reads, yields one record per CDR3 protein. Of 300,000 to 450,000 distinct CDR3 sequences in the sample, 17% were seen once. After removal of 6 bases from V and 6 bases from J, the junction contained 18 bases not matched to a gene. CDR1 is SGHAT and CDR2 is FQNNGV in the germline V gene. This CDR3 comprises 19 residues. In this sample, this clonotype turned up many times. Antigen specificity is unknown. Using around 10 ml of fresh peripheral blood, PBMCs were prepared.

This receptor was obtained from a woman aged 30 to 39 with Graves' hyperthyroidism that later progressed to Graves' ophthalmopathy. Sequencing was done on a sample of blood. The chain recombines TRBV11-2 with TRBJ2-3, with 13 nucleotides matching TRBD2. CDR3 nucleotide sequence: TGTGCCAGCAGTTTGCGGGGGCCCGGACTAGCGGGGGCATCCGATACGCAGTATTTT. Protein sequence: CASSLRGPGLAGASDTQYF.